This TCR beta chain was identified in a study of cytomegalovirus exposure and HLA in healthy donors. Study outcomes and limitations: The sole available immune exposure information was CMV serostatus. Most CMV-associated TCR beta chains appeared HLA-restricted in a later analysis.

To note about this clone: Its antigen is not known.

The study ran its PCR with 60 Vbeta and 13 Jbeta primers. Clones were read by immunoSEQ multiplex PCR, and TCRdb kept only the in-frame ones, dropping some. The sample includes around 150,000 clones, 77% of them seen just once. The source material was PBMCs. This clonotype was obtained from a woman in her 40s in good health and CMV-seropositive.

CDR3 in DNA: TGTGCCAGTAGTATAGGGCGGGGATTCGATGAAGCTTTCTTT. Encoded protein: CASSIGRGFDEAFF. This chain uses TRBV19 with TRBJ1-1; D gene ambiguous. Germline CDR1 is LNHDA and CDR2 is SQIVND (reference sequence). This CDR3 has 14 residues. The germline V and J ends were trimmed by 1 base and 7 bases, with 13 bases remaining between them.